These 18 T cell receptor beta chains were all obtained from the same sample, sequenced in a study of technical replicates of blood from several donors. Libraries were prepared by immunoSEQ multiplex PCR; TCRdb keeps only in-frame clonotypes and omits some of them. In the table there are roughly 48,000 clones, roughly 92% of which are singletons. Sequencing was done on a sample of PBMCs. The receptors stem from a human donor in good health. Some clones in this sample may be carry-over from other donors' samples.

This clone appeared a few times. The chain has TRBV5-6 and TRBJ1-4; 7 bases align to TRBD1. This CDR3 contains 13 residues. The germline CDR1 and CDR2 sequences are SGHDT and YYEEEE. The V gene end was trimmed by 7 bases and the J gene end by 8 bases; junction bases not matched to a gene: 8. Written as DNA, the CDR3 is TGTGCCAGCTCGGACAGGTCATGGGAAAAACTGTTTTTT. Protein sequence: CASSDRSWEKLFF.

The chain joins TRBV30 to TRBJ2-1, with 10 bases that match TRBD1. This CDR3 is built from 15 residues. V was clipped by 0 bases and J by 6 bases; unmatched bases: 5. The germline V gene encodes CDR1 GTSNPN and CDR2 SVGIG (reference sequence). The CDR3 loop reads CAWSVGQGVGNEQFF. The CDR3 coding sequence is TGTGCCTGGAGTGTAGGACAGGGGGTAGGCAATGAGCAGTTCTTC.

The chain is built from TRBV6-5 and TRBJ2-7; 8 positions match TRBD1. The CDR3 covers 14 residues. Germline CDR1 and CDR2: MNHEY and SVGAGI. With V trimmed by 3 bases and J by 4 bases, 5 bases remained unmatched. The CDR3 DNA sequence: TGTGCCAGCAGTTATTCAGGGGGCCGGTACGAGCAGTACTTC. As protein: CASSYSGGRYEQYF.

The rearrangement uses TRBV27 and TRBJ2-7, with TRBD2 identical over 7 bases. Trimming cost V 5 bases and J 3 bases; bases outside gene matches: 13. This CDR3 has 16 amino acids. The germline V gene has CDR1 MNHEY and CDR2 SMNVEV (reference sequence). CDR3 coding DNA: TGTGCCAGCAGTACAATGGGGGGGTTGGTGTTCTACGAGCAGTACTTC. Translated, it gives CASSTMGGLVFYEQYF.

This chain joins TRBV29-1 and TRBJ2-5; the D gene is possibly TRBD2 (6 bases). V shed 5 bases and J shed 7 bases, with 14 bases lying between them. In germline, CDR1 is SQVTM, CDR2 ANQGSEA. The CDR3 is made up of 12 amino acids. The CDR3 DNA sequence: TGCAGCGTTCGCGGGGATCTTTCGACCCAGTACTTC. This sequence encodes CSVRGDLSTQYF.

V and J are TRBV6-5 and TRBJ1-2, with D possibly matching TRBD1 (5 bases). The germline V gene encodes CDR1 MNHEY and CDR2 SVGAGI. V was pared by 5 bases and J by 4 bases, with 11 bases between. The CDR3 spans 13 residues. Written as DNA, the CDR3 is TGTGCCAGCAGTCCAGGACAAACCTATGGCTACACCTTC. Its translation: CASSPGQTYGYTF.

V is TRBV5-6 and J is TRBJ2-5, with 12 bases identical to TRBD1. Germline CDR1 reads SGHDT; CDR2 reads YYEEEE. The V and J ends lost 2 bases and 4 bases, in that order; junction bases with no gene match: 6. The CDR3 consists of 16 residues. The chain's CDR3 is CASSLGTGGSGETQYF. In DNA form, the CDR3 reads TGTGCCAGCAGCTTAGGGACAGGGGGCTCGGGAGAGACCCAGTACTTC.

The genes are TRBV6-6 and TRBJ1-1; tentatively, D is TRBD1 (6 bases). The CDR3 has 12 amino acids. From germline, CDR1 is MNHNY and CDR2 SVGAGI (reference sequence). Trimming took off 6 bases at V and 6 bases at J, with 11 bases between the two ends. The CDR3 is CASRRDTPEAFF. As DNA, the CDR3 is TGTGCCAGCAGACGGGACACCCCTGAAGCTTTCTTT.

For the CDR3, the DNA is TGCGCCAGCAGCCTTGAGCAATCTAGCAATCAGCCCCAGCATTTT. Protein sequence: CASSLEQSSNQPQHF. V gene TRBV4-1 combines with J gene TRBJ1-5; D remains ambiguous. CDR3 size: 15 residues. Germline-derived CDR1 and CDR2 are MGHRA and YSYEKL. V was clipped by 4 bases and J by 0 bases, with 10 bases between them.

The chain recombines TRBV19 with TRBJ2-3, with TRBD2 matching over 13 bases. The ends lost 0 bases at V and 5 bases at J; junction bases unmatched: 8. Germline lookup yields CDR1 LNHDA and CDR2 SQIVND (reference sequence). The CDR3 length is 18 residues. The CDR3 region is CASSIDAPGLAGVDTQYF. The CDR3 DNA reads TGTGCCAGTAGTATAGATGCCCCTGGACTAGCGGGAGTAGATACGCAGTATTTT.

This clone turned up a few times. V usage is TRBV27 and J usage is TRBJ2-4; 8 nucleotides align to TRBD2. Germline V gene sequence: CDR1 MNHEY, CDR2 SMNVEV (reference sequence). This CDR3 is 15 amino acids long. The J segment lost 3 bases and the V segment lost 2 bases, leaving 3 bases of the junction unmatched. The CDR3 nucleotides read TGTGCCAGCAGTTTAGCCGGGACTAGCAAAAACATTCAGTACTTC. Amino acid sequence: CASSLAGTSKNIQYF.

DNA of the CDR3: TGTGCCAGCAGCGCCGGGGACAGGGCGAACTATGGCTACACCTTC. Protein sequence: CASSAGDRANYGYTF. This sequence joins TRBV11-2 and TRBJ1-2; the match to TRBD1 covers 9 bases. Germline V CDR1 and CDR2: SGHAT, FQNNGV. This CDR3 is built from 15 residues. The J segment lost 2 bases and the V segment lost 5 bases, leaving 6 bases of the junction unmatched.

This clone was found a few times. V gene TRBV5-1 combines with J gene TRBJ1-1; D not resolved. V shed 5 bases and J shed 4 bases, with 12 bases lying between them. Germline CDR1 and CDR2: SGHRS and YFSETQ. The CDR3 consists of 13 residues. CDR3 coding DNA: TGCGCCAGCAGTGGTCGAGGTTTCACTGAAGCTTTCTTT. Protein sequence: CASSGRGFTEAFF.

This clone was seen just once. This CDR3 reads CSVEDRASGGGTDTQYF. The CDR3 DNA sequence: TGCAGCGTTGAAGATCGGGCTAGCGGGGGGGGCACAGATACGCAGTATTTT. The V and J genes are TRBV29-1 and TRBJ2-3, with 12 bases matching TRBD2. Losses at the gene ends were 0 bases for V and 1 base for J; bases not matched to a gene: 5. The CDR3 spans 17 residues. Per germline, CDR1 SQVTM and CDR2 ANQGSEA.

The chain combines TRBV5-1 with TRBJ1-1; D remains ambiguous. There are 14 residues in the CDR3. V lost 2 bases to trimming and J lost 4 bases, with 12 bases between them. Germline CDR1 reads SGHRS; CDR2 reads YFSETQ. The CDR3 DNA follows: TGCGCCAGCAGCTTTGAGGGAATGGTCACTGAAGCTTTCTTT. It yields the protein CASSFEGMVTEAFF.

The rearrangement joins TRBV18 to TRBJ2-2; the match to TRBD2 covers 8 bases. This CDR3 has 15 residues. The J segment lost 1 base and the V segment lost 3 bases, leaving 1 base of the junction unmatched. Germline-derived CDR1 and CDR2 are KGHSH and LQKENI. The CDR3 spells CASSPTSGNTGELFF. CDR3 in DNA: TGTGCCAGCTCACCCACTAGCGGGAACACCGGGGAGCTGTTTTTT.

The chain joins TRBV5-4 to TRBJ2-2; the D is unclear. V gave up 2 bases and J gave up 2 bases, with 10 bases separating them. CDR1 is SGHNT and CDR2 is YYREEE in the germline V gene (reference sequence). The CDR3 extends over 15 amino acids. In nucleotides, the CDR3 is TGTGCCAGCAGCTTCTATTCGGTTAACACCGGGGAGCTGTTTTTT. Translating gives CASSFYSVNTGELFF.

The chain couples TRBV4-1 to TRBJ1-3; unclear D gene. Trimming took off 2 bases at V and 0 bases at J, with 11 bases between the two ends. CDR1 is MGHRA, CDR2 YSYEKL, per germline. The CDR3 runs 16 residues. CDR3 sequence (DNA): TGCGCCAGCAGCCAATGGCAGCGCAGCTCTGGAAACACCATATATTTT. Encoded protein: CASSQWQRSSGNTIYF.